This T cell receptor beta chain emerged from a study of T cell responses to AZD1222 COVID-19 vaccine. This clone was counted once. Repertoires were generated with immunoSEQ multiplex PCR, while TCRdb's copy carries only in-frame clones and drops some. The table records roughly 120,000 clones, roughly nine tenths of them present only once. This CDR3 has 17 amino acids. The germline gives CDR1 SGDLS, CDR2 YYNGEE. With 1 base removed from V and 0 bases from J, the gap between germline ends came to 13 bases. The chain links TRBV9 to TRBJ2-2; D might be TRBD1 or TRBD2, each matching 6 bases. The source was peripheral blood, collected on day 0 of AZD1222 vaccination. The TCR originated in an adult in good health. CDR3 amino acids: CASSVPRGLSNTGELFF. The CDR3 coding sequence is TGTGCCAGCAGCGTACCTCGGGGGCTTTCGAACACCGGGGAGCTGTTTTTT.